This is a list of T cell receptor beta chains from one sample in a study of patients and donors after allogeneic stem cell transplantation. TCRdb redid the calling of the RT-PCR reads with MiXCR, one entry per CDR3 protein. The profile shows about 960,000 distinct CDR3 sequences, under 20% of them singletons. Sequenced sample: blood, either unsorted or a sorted T cell fraction (not recorded which). The source of these receptors is a human donor who was either an allogeneic HSCT recipient or a stem cell or donor lymphocyte infusion donor (not recorded which). It is not recorded whose cells these are; they may come from a transplant donor. Each CDR3 is given with its conserved first and last residue. A D gene is named only where the DNA matches it firmly. Clone size is stated in some rows and not others, as once, few, many or a class when expanded.

- TRBJ2-3 TRBV15 - CATSERLDIPLTDTQYF TGTGCCACCAGTGAACGATTGGACATTCCCCTGACAGATACGCAGTATTTT
few TRBJ2-1 TRBV5-1 TRBD2 CASSSASGNEQFF TGCGCCAGCAGTTCTGCTAGCGGCAATGAGCAGTTCTTC
- TRBJ2-3 TRBV2 - CASRTGQSSTDTQYF TGTGCCAGCAGAACCGGACAGTCAAGCACAGATACGCAGTATTTT
- TRBJ1-1 TRBV6-5 TRBD1 CASSYADRVGRTEAFF TGTGCCAGCAGTTACGCGGACAGGGTTGGTCGCACTGAAGCTTTCTTT
- TRBJ1-5 TRBV6-1 - CASSEGSLPEDQPQHF TGTGCCAGCAGTGAAGGGTCTCTCCCGGAGGATCAGCCCCAGCATTTT
few TRBJ1-1 TRBV7-9 - CASSSSGGPWTEAFF TGTGCCAGCAGCTCTAGTGGGGGGCCATGGACTGAAGCTTTCTTT
- TRBJ2-7 TRBV3-1 - CASSHGPGQGPREQYF TGTGCCAGCAGCCATGGTCCGGGACAAGGGCCTAGGGAGCAGTACTTC
- TRBJ2-1 TRBV20-1 - CSASPGGNEQFF TGCAGTGCTTCACCAGGGGGGAATGAGCAGTTCTTC
- TRBJ1-6 TRBV27 - CASSPISPPYNSPLHF TGTGCCAGCAGTCCTATATCCCCCCCCTATAATTCACCCCTCCACTTT
- TRBJ1-1 TRBV6-1 TRBD1 CASSEARQGLVGNTEAFF TGTGCCAGCAGTGAAGCCCGACAGGGTTTGGTTGGGAACACTGAAGCTTTCTTT
- TRBJ2-7 TRBV4-2 - CASSQGRGEEQYF TGTGCCAGCAGCCAGGGGCGGGGAGAAGAGCAGTACTTC
- TRBJ1-3 TRBV10-3 - CAISDPPGSGNTIYF TGTGCCATCAGTGATCCTCCAGGGTCTGGAAACACCATATATTTT
few TRBJ1-2 TRBV12-3/TRBV12-4 - CASSLKVPNYGYTF TGTGCCAGCAGTTTAAAGGTTCCTAACTATGGCTACACCTTC
many TRBJ2-1 TRBV5-6 - CASSHFTRTLYNEQFF TGTGCCAGCAGCCATTTTACCCGAACCCTCTACAATGAGCAGTTCTTC
- TRBJ1-1 TRBV4-3 - CASSQDSSSLNTEAFF TGCGCCAGCAGCCAAGACTCCAGCTCGTTGAACACTGAAGCTTTCTTT
- TRBJ2-2 TRBV2 TRBD2 CASSEDGLAGITGELFF TGTGCCAGCAGTGAAGATGGACTAGCGGGAATCACCGGGGAGCTGTTTTTT
many TRBJ2-7 TRBV12-3/TRBV12-4 - CASSFGPYEQYF TGTGCCAGCAGTTTTGGACCCTACGAGCAGTACTTC
- TRBJ1-1 TRBV2 - CASSEALSEAFF TGTGCCAGCAGTGAAGCGCTCTCAGAAGCTTTCTTT
few TRBJ2-2 TRBV18 - CASSPAAIGELFF TGTGCCAGCTCACCAGCGGCCATCGGGGAGCTGTTTTTT
few TRBJ1-1 TRBV21-1 - CASSKDGQGMVVDTEAFF TGTGCCAGCAGCAAAGATGGGCAGGGTATGGTCGTGGACACTGAAGCTTTCTTT
- TRBJ2-1 TRBV4-1 - CASSRAGAQFDEQFF TGCGCCAGCAGCCGCGCCGGGGCCCAATTCGATGAGCAGTTCTTC
few TRBJ2-5 TRBV24-1 TRBD2 CATSDPGGIETQYF TGTGCCACCAGTGATCCGGGGGGGATAGAGACCCAGTACTTC
- TRBJ2-5 TRBV24-1 TRBD2 CATSDLPGLALETQYF TGTGCCACCAGTGATTTACCGGGACTAGCCTTAGAGACCCAGTACTTC
few TRBJ1-4 TRBV20-1 - CSARRLTGSNEKLFF TGCAGTGCTAGACGCCTTACAGGTTCAAATGAAAAACTGTTTTTT
few TRBJ2-5 TRBV20-1 - CSAKLGETQYF TGCAGTGCTAAGTTGGGAGAGACCCAGTACTTC
few TRBJ2-1 TRBV20-1 - CSARDREPSYYNEQFF TGCAGTGCTAGAGATCGGGAACCCTCCTACTACAATGAGCAGTTCTTC
few TRBJ2-6 TRBV12-3/TRBV12-4 - CASSSERSGANVLTF TGTGCCAGCAGCTCGGAGCGCTCTGGGGCCAACGTCCTGACTTTC
- TRBJ2-1 TRBV20-1 TRBD2 CSARNSGGRKQFF TGCAGTGCCAGAAATAGCGGGGGTAGAAAGCAGTTCTTC
many TRBJ2-3 TRBV7-8 TRBD2 CASSLGTSGKLGTQYF TGTGCCAGCAGCTTAGGAACTAGCGGAAAACTCGGGACGCAGTATTTT
few TRBJ2-3 TRBV7-8 - CASSFSAYSTSTDTQYF TGTGCCAGCAGCTTTAGCGCATACTCGACTAGCACAGATACGCAGTATTTT
- TRBJ2-1 TRBV19 TRBD2 CASTPTSAYNEQFF TGTGCCAGTACCCCGACTAGCGCCTACAATGAGCAGTTCTTC
- TRBJ2-7 TRBV6-5 - CASSRRGYEQYF TGTGCCAGCAGTCGCCGGGGCTACGAGCAGTACTTC
many TRBJ2-1 TRBV20-1 TRBD2 CSARDFGTSGFGYNEQFF TGCAGTGCTAGAGATTTTGGGACTAGCGGTTTTGGTTACAATGAGCAGTTCTTC
few TRBJ1-1 TRBV24-1 - CATRASAGGVNTEAFF TGTGCCACCAGGGCATCTGCGGGGGGGGTGAACACTGAAGCTTTCTTT
- TRBJ1-4 TRBV25-1 - CASSDRATTNEKLFF TGTGCCAGCAGTGACAGGGCTACAACTAATGAAAAACTGTTTTTT
- TRBJ2-2 TRBV20-1 - CSARDFRPGTGELFF TGCAGTGCTAGAGATTTCCGACCTGGCACCGGGGAGCTGTTTTTT
few TRBJ1-1 TRBV13 - CASSTGPWDTEAFF TGTGCCAGCAGCACCGGGCCCTGGGACACTGAAGCTTTCTTT
few TRBJ1-2 TRBV13 TRBD1 CASSRSRQGKGYTF TGTGCCAGCAGCCGCAGCAGACAGGGAAAGGGCTACACCTTC
- TRBJ2-2 TRBV6-2/TRBV6-3 TRBD1 CASTWDRTTGELFF TGTGCCAGCACCTGGGACAGGACGACCGGGGAGCTGTTTTTT
few TRBJ1-3 TRBV5-6 - CASSFDRLLGNTIYF TGTGCCAGCAGCTTTGACAGGCTGCTGGGAAACACCATATATTTT
few TRBJ1-6 TRBV25-1 - CASRGGHQNSPLHF TGTGCCAGCAGAGGGGGACACCAAAATTCACCCCTCCACTTT
few TRBJ2-1 TRBV5-1 - CASSWVLLDSYNEQFF TGCGCCAGCAGCTGGGTTCTCCTAGATTCCTACAATGAGCAGTTCTTC
few TRBJ1-1 TRBV20-1 - CSARDFQGKNTEAFF TGCAGTGCTAGAGATTTCCAGGGGAAGAACACTGAAGCTTTCTTT
- TRBJ1-1 TRBV20-1 - CSARVPGVNTEAFF TGCAGTGCTAGAGTCCCCGGGGTGAACACTGAAGCTTTCTTT
- TRBJ1-1 TRBV27 TRBD1 CASTIRDRANTEAFF TGTGCCAGCACCATACGGGACAGGGCGAACACTGAAGCTTTCTTT
few TRBJ2-7 TRBV29-1 - CSVEEPEQLQQYF TGCAGCGTTGAAGAACCAGAGCAATTGCAGCAGTACTTC
- TRBJ2-7 TRBV12-3/TRBV12-4 - CASNEGTRTVTYEQYF TGTGCCAGCAATGAAGGGACAAGGACGGTAACCTACGAGCAGTACTTC
few TRBJ2-1 TRBV5-6 - CASSLDTGVNEQFF TGTGCCAGCAGCTTGGACACTGGGGTCAATGAGCAGTTCTTC
many TRBJ2-1 TRBV7-9 - CASSPAVEYNEQFF TGTGCCAGCAGCCCCGCGGTCGAGTACAATGAGCAGTTCTTC